This T cell receptor (beta chain) was obtained from a study of identical twins. Every donor was a healthy Caucasian. Findings and limits, study-wide: Alpha sequences out of frame and shared by twins had excess low generation probability. Excess sharing between twins was weaker in beta out-of-frame sequences.

Through template switching, a universal primer site was introduced, and the cDNA contained unique molecular identifiers. TCRdb independently ran MiXCR on the 5' RACE reads; one entry per CDR3 protein. The sample contains about 100,000 distinct CDR3 sequences, 5.9% of which appear only once. The CDR3 totals 11 residues. The junction had 2 bases not matched to a gene; V was cut back by 6 bases and J by 7 bases. This clonotype came up many times. Its specificity is not known. This chain joins TRBV12-3 or TRBV12-4 and TRBJ2-7; 8 bases align to TRBD2. The material sequenced was memory T cells sorted from blood. This sequence originates from a woman in her fifties or sixties in good health. The DNA for the CDR3 is TGTGCCAGCAGGATAGCGGGAGAGCAGTACTTC. Its protein product is CASRIAGEQYF.